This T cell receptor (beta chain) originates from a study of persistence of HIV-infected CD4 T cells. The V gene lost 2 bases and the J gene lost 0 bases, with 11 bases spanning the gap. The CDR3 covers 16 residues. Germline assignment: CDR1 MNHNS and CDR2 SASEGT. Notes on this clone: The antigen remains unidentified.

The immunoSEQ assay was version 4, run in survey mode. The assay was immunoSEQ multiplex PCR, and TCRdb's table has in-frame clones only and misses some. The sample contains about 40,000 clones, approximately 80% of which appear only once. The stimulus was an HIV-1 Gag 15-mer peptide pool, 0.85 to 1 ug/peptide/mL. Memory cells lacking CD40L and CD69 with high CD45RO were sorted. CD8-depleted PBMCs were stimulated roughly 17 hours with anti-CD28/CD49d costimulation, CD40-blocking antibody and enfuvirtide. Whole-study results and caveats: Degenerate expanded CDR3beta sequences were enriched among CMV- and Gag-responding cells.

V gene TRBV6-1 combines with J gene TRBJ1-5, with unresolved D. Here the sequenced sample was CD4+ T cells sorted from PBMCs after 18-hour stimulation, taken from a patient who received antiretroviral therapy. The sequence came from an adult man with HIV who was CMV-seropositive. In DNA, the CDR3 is TGTGCCAGCAGTGAACAGGCGATTCTTAGCAATCAGCCCCAGCATTTT. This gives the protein CASSEQAILSNQPQHF.